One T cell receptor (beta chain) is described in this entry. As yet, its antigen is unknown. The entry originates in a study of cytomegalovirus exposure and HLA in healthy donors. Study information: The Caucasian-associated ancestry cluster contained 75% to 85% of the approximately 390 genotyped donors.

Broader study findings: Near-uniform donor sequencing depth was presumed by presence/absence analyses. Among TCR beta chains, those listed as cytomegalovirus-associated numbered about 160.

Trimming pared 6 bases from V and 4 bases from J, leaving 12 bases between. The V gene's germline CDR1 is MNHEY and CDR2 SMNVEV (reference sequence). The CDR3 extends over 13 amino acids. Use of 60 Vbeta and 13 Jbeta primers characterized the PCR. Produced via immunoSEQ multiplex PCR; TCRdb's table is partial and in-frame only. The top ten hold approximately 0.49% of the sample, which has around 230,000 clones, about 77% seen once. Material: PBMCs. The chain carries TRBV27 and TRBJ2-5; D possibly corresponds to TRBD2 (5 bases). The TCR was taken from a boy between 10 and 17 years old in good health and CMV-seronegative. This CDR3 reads CASRLGVSETQYF. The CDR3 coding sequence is TGTGCCAGCAGACTGGGAGTTTCAGAGACCCAGTACTTC.